This passage covers 3 T cell receptor beta chains from one sample sequenced in a study of human T cells and chemical hapten exposure. TCRdb passed the RACE reads through MiXCR, listing each CDR3 protein once. The table has 50,000 to 65,000 distinct CDR3 sequences, over 9.5% seen once. As for time point: patch test 3, about 24 weeks after DPC sensitization. Treatment here: therapeutic diphenylcyclopropenone sensitization with weekly scalp DPC. The source was whole blood, collected in connection with sensitization to the hapten diphenylcyclopropenone (DPC). The receptors were sampled from a woman in her 40s with alopecia areata. Some clones in this sample may be carry-over from other donors' samples.

This clonotype showed up just once. V usage is TRBV29-1 and J usage is TRBJ2-5; D tentatively fits TRBD1 or TRBD2 (5 bases each). CDR1 is SQVTM and CDR2 is ANQGSEA in the germline V gene. V gave up 6 bases and J gave up 11 bases, with 22 bases separating them. The CDR3 is 13 residues long. The chain's CDR3 is CSVALATVRGQYF. The CDR3 DNA is TGCAGCGTAGCCTTGGCGACCGTGAGGGGTCAGTACTTC.

This clonotype was found many times. The chain employs TRBV7-2 and TRBJ1-6; the D is unclear. Germline-derived CDR1 and CDR2 are SGHTA and FQGNSA. Trimming pared 4 bases from V and 9 bases from J, leaving 7 bases between. The length of the CDR3 is 12 residues. DNA for the CDR3: TGTGCCAGCAGCTGGCTTGGTTCACCCCTCCACTTT. Protein sequence: CASSWLGSPLHF.

V usage is TRBV20-1 and J usage is TRBJ2-2; 9 bases line up with TRBD1. The CDR3 has 12 residues. Germline V lookup: CDR1 DFQATT, CDR2 SNEGSKA (reference sequence). V lost 6 bases, J lost 7 bases, and 3 bases stayed unmatched. CDR3 protein: CSAEGQGGELFF. CDR3 DNA: TGCAGTGCGGAGGGACAGGGCGGGGAGCTGTTTTTT.